The rows below give T cell receptor beta chains drawn from one sample of a study of shared clonotypes between healthy human individuals. Generated by immunoSEQ multiplex PCR, the TCRdb table keeps only in-frame clones and is missing some. The table includes 1.4 million to 1.5 million clones, roughly 96% detected once. Sequenced input: naive CD4+ T cells sorted from blood. The receptors derive from a man aged 25-40 years in good health. CDR3s include the opening cysteine and the closing phenylalanine or tryptophan. The D gene is left open where the match is weak. Size is omitted from some rows. Given values are once, few, many or a class for expanded clones.

.,TRBJ1-4,TRBV11-2,.,TGTGCCAGCAGCAGTCTCCGGGGTCCGGGCGAAAAACTGTTTTTT,CASSSLRGPGEKLFF
.,TRBJ2-7,TRBV29-1,.,TGCAGCGTTGCGGGTAGCCCCTACGAGCAGTACTTC,CSVAGSPYEQYF
.,TRBJ2-5,TRBV14,.,TGTGCCAGCAGCCCAACTTACCAAGAGACCCAGTACTTC,CASSPTYQETQYF
once,TRBJ2-7,TRBV11-2,.,TGTGCCGGCTCAAAACAGGGCTACGAGCAGTACTTC,CAGSKQGYEQYF
once,TRBJ2-5,TRBV5-1,TRBD1,TGCGCCAGCAGCTTACAGGGGCCGGGGGAGACCCAGTACTTC,CASSLQGPGETQYF
.,TRBJ1-5,TRBV19,.,TGTGCCAGTAGTCTACGTGGGCACACAGCTGGGCCCAATCAGCCCCAGCATTTT,CASSLRGHTAGPNQPQHF
.,TRBJ2-7,TRBV7-9,.,TGTGCCAGCAGCTTGTCGATGGCGGGACCCTACGAGCAGTACTTC,CASSLSMAGPYEQYF
.,TRBJ1-4,TRBV7-9,TRBD1,TGTGCCAGCAGCTTAACCGCACGGGGAAGCTCAGGGGGGGAAAAACTGTTTTTT,CASSLTARGSSGGEKLFF
.,TRBJ2-7,TRBV27,TRBD2,TGTGCCAGCAGTTTAGTGACTAGCGGGAGCTACGAGCAGTACTTC,CASSLVTSGSYEQYF
.,TRBJ1-1,TRBV2,.,TGTGCCAGCACCCTGAGGGCAGTCATAACCATGAACACTGAAGCTTTCTTT,CASTLRAVITMNTEAFF
.,TRBJ2-1,TRBV6-1,TRBD2,TGTGCCAGCAGTGCGCTGACTAGCGGGGTGGGGAATGAGCAGTTCTTC,CASSALTSGVGNEQFF
.,TRBJ1-5,TRBV5-1,TRBD1,TGCGCCAGCAGCCCAGGACAGGGGATAAATCAGCCCCAGCATTTT,CASSPGQGINQPQHF
once,TRBJ1-1,TRBV5-1,.,TGCGCCAGCAGCTTGGCCGAAGGGTTAACTGAAGCTTTCTTT,CASSLAEGLTEAFF
once,TRBJ2-7,TRBV29-1,TRBD1,TGCAGCGTCGGGACAGGGGGGTCCTACGAGCAGTACTTC,CSVGTGGSYEQYF
.,TRBJ2-7,TRBV30,.,TGTGCCTGGAAGGCCTTTTACGAGCAGTACTTC,CAWKAFYEQYF
.,TRBJ2-3,TRBV11-2,TRBD2,TGTGCCAGCAGCCGCCGGCCCCGGGAGGGTAGCACAGATACGCAGTATTTT,CASSRRPREGSTDTQYF
.,TRBJ2-7,TRBV7-8,.,TGTGCCAGCAGCTTATATCGGGGGGCCTCCTACGAGCAGTACTTC,CASSLYRGASYEQYF
.,TRBJ2-1,TRBV7-9,.,TGTGCCAGCAGCCCCACTCTGGGCCATAACTACAATGAGCAGTTCTTC,CASSPTLGHNYNEQFF
.,TRBJ2-7,TRBV6-1,.,TGTGCCAGCAGTGACGGCAGGACACTCGCGCCCCGTCGGCACTTC,CASSDGRTLAPRRHF
.,TRBJ2-3,TRBV4-3,TRBD2,TGCGCCAGCAGCCAAGATGGGGGGGGATTCGGCACAGATACGCAGTATTTT,CASSQDGGGFGTDTQYF
.,TRBJ1-2,TRBV18,.,TGTGCCAGCTCATTCGGGGCAGGATCTAACTATGGCTACACCTTC,CASSFGAGSNYGYTF
once,TRBJ2-1,TRBV7-9,.,TGTGCCAGCAGCGATCGGGAGGAGCAGTTCTTC,CASSDREEQFF
.,TRBJ1-2,TRBV11-2,.,TGTGCCAGCAGCTTTTCGGAGGGCTATGGCTACACCTTC,CASSFSEGYGYTF
.,TRBJ2-1,TRBV19,.,TGTGCCAGTAGACACCGGGAATCCTACAATGAGCAGTTCTTC,CASRHRESYNEQFF
.,TRBJ2-5,TRBV14,TRBD1,TGTGCCAGCAGCCGAATACAGGGGGCACGCGGGGAGACCCAGTACTTC,CASSRIQGARGETQYF
.,TRBJ2-3,TRBV28,.,TGTGCCAGCAGAACCCCCTGGGGGGCTAGCACAGATACGCAGTATTTT,CASRTPWGASTDTQYF
.,TRBJ2-1,TRBV18,.,TGTGCCAGCTCACCACGGCGGTCGCCCTCACTTGAGCAGTTCTTC,CASSPRRSPSLEQFF
.,TRBJ2-5,TRBV4-1,TRBD1,TGCGCCAGCAGCCAAGGGGGGGGAGGACAGGGGCAAGAGACCCAGTACTTC,CASSQGGGGQGQETQYF
.,TRBJ1-5,TRBV5-3,TRBD1,TGTGCCAGAAGCTTGGGTCGGGACAGAAGGAATCAGCCCCAGCATTTT,CARSLGRDRRNQPQHF
once,TRBJ2-7,TRBV7-2,.,TGTGCCAGCAGCCTTATCCCCCGGACGCAGGACGAGCAGTACTTC,CASSLIPRTQDEQYF
.,TRBJ1-4,TRBV5-4,TRBD1,TGTGCCAGCAGCTTGGGGACAGGGCGCGCTGAAAAACTGTTTTTT,CASSLGTGRAEKLFF
.,TRBJ2-5,TRBV25-1,TRBD2,TGTGCCAGCGCGGGAGCGGGAGTGGTGGAGACCCAGTACTTC,CASAGAGVVETQYF
.,TRBJ1-3,TRBV11-3,TRBD1,TGTGCCAGCAGCCCGGACAGGGCCGGAAACACCATATATTTT,CASSPDRAGNTIYF
.,TRBJ1-5,TRBV5-6,.,TGTGCCAGCAGCATGGGGGCCGGCGATAACAATCAGCCCCAGCATTTT,CASSMGAGDNNQPQHF
.,TRBJ2-3,TRBV19,.,TGTGCCAGTAGTATCATTGGGGATACGCAGTATTTT,CASSIIGDTQYF
.,TRBJ1-4,TRBV5-5,TRBD1,TGTGCCAGCAGTCCGGCGGGACAGGGAGGTGGCGGCGAAAAACTGTTTTTT,CASSPAGQGGGGEKLFF
once,TRBJ1-5,TRBV19,TRBD1,TGTGCCAGTAAAGGACAGGGGGTTTTCTATCAGCCCCAGCATTTT,CASKGQGVFYQPQHF
.,TRBJ1-5,TRBV7-2,.,TGTGCCAGCAGCTTAGAGGTCGTCGGCAATCAGCCCCAGCATTTT,CASSLEVVGNQPQHF
.,TRBJ1-1,TRBV27,.,TGTGCCAGCAGTTCCCGATTGAACACTGAAGCTTTCTTT,CASSSRLNTEAFF
.,TRBJ2-7,TRBV11-2,TRBD2,TGTGCCAGCAGCTTAGGCCTAGCGGACTACGAGCAGTACTTC,CASSLGLADYEQYF
.,TRBJ2-7,TRBV20-1,.,TGCAGTGCTAGAGTTACGTACGAGCAGTACTTC,CSARVTYEQYF
once,TRBJ2-3,TRBV7-3,.,TGTGCCAGCAGCTTAACAGCAGATACGCAGTATTTT,CASSLTADTQYF
.,TRBJ2-3,TRBV11-1,.,TGTGCCAGCAGCCACTCAATGGCAGGGGGCACAGATACGCAGTATTTT,CASSHSMAGGTDTQYF
.,TRBJ2-1,TRBV21-1,.,TGTCCCGGACAGGGAAATATATACAATGAGCAGTTCTTC,CPGQGNIYNEQFF
.,TRBJ1-5,TRBV27,.,TGTGCCAGCAGGGTCCCGGGGAAAATTAGCAATCAGCCCCAGCATTTT,CASRVPGKISNQPQHF
.,TRBJ2-3,TRBV2,.,TGTGCCAGCAGTGAGAATAGGGCAGATACGCAGTATTTT,CASSENRADTQYF
once,TRBJ2-7,TRBV7-8,TRBD1,TGTGCCAGCAGCTCGCTTCGTCCCCTAAGACAGGGGGAGGGCGAGCAGTACTTC,CASSSLRPLRQGEGEQYF
.,TRBJ1-1,TRBV5-1,.,TGCGCCAGCAGCCCAGGGACGAACACTGAAGCTTTCTTT,CASSPGTNTEAFF
.,TRBJ2-7,TRBV9,TRBD2,TGTGCCAGCAGCGTAGCGGGGGGAGTCGGGTCCTACGAGCAGTACTTC,CASSVAGGVGSYEQYF